This T cell receptor (beta chain) came from a study of T-cell reconstitution after alpha-beta-depleted transplantation in children. Notes on the study in general: After one year, T-cell counts and TCRbeta diversity mostly came from new T cells. The origin of alpha-beta T cells about two months after transplant was reportedly several hundred expanded graft clones.

This CDR3 comprises 16 residues. V lost 7 bases, J lost 3 bases, and 19 bases lay in between. CDR1 is LNHDA, CDR2 SQIVND, per germline (reference sequence). TCRbeta library construction was performed incorporating unique molecular identifiers. TCRdb itself ran the PCR reads through MiXCR, one entry per CDR3 protein. In the table there are roughly 76,000 distinct CDR3 sequences, roughly a tenth of which are singletons. Details on this clonotype: Its specificity is unknown.

The genes are TRBV19 and TRBJ1-5, with a weak D call TRBD1 (5 bases). This TCR was recovered from a boy aged 5-17 years with acute myeloid leukemia, due to receive a stem cell transplant. Sequencing was performed on PBMCs, taken before TCRalphabeta/CD19-depleted stem cell transplant. The CDR3 DNA is TGTGCCAGTACCCCTCTGGGGGGGTGGGCCAATCAGCCCCAGCATTTT. Protein sequence: CASTPLGGWANQPQHF.